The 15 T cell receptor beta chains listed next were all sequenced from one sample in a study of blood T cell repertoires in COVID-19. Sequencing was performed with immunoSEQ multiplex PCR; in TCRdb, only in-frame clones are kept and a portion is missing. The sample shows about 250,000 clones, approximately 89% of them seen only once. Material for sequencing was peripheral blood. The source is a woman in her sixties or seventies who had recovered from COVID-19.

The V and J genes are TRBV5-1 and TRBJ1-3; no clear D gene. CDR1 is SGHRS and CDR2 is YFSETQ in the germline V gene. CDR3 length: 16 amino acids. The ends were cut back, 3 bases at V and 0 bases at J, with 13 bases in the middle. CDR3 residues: CASSSLGGISGNTIYF. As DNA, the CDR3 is TGCGCCAGCAGCTCCCTCGGAGGAATCTCTGGAAACACCATATATTTT.

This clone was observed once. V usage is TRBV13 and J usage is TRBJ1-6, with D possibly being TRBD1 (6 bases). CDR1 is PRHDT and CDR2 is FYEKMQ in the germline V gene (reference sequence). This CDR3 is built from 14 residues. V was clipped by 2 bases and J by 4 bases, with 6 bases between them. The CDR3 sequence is CASSLTGYNSPLHF. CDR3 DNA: TGTGCCAGCAGCTTAACAGGGTATAATTCACCCCTCCACTTT.

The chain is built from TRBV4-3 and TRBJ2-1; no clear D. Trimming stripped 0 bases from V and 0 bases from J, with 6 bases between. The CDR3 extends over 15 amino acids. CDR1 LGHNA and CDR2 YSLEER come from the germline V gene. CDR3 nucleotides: TGCGCCAGCAGCCAAGACACCAGCTCCTACAATGAGCAGTTCTTC. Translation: CASSQDTSSYNEQFF.

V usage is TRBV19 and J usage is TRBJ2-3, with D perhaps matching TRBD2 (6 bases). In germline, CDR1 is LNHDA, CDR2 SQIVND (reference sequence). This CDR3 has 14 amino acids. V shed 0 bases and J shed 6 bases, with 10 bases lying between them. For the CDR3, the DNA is TGTGCCAGTAGTATAGATCGGGGGATGGATACGCAGTATTTT. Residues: CASSIDRGMDTQYF.

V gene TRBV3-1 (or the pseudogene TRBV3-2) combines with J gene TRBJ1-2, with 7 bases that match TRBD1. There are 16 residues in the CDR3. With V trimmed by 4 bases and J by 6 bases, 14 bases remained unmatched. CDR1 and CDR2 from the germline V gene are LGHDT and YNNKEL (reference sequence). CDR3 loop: CASSRTPGTAVDGYTF. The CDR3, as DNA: TGTGCCAGCAGCCGTACACCCGGGACAGCCGTTGATGGCTACACCTTC.

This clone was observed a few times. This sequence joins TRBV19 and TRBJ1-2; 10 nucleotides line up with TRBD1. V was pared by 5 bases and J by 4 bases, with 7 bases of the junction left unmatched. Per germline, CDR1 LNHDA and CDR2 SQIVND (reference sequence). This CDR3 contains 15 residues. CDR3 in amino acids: CASSADRGFVYGYTF. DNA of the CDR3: TGTGCCAGTAGTGCGGACAGGGGGTTTGTCTATGGCTACACCTTC.

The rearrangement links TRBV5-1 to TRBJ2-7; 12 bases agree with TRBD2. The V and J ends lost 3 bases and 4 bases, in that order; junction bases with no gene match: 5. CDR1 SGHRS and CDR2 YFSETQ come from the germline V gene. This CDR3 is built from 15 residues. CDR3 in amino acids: CASSSGLAGTYEQYF. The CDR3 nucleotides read TGCGCCAGCAGCTCTGGACTAGCGGGGACTTACGAGCAGTACTTC. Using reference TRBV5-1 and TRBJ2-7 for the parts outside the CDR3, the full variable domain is KAGVTQTPRYLIKTRGQQVTLSCSPISGHRSVSWYQQTPGQGLQFLFEYFSETQRNKGNFPGRFSGRQFSNSRSEMNVSTLELGDSALYLCASSSGLAGTYEQYFGPGTRLTVT.

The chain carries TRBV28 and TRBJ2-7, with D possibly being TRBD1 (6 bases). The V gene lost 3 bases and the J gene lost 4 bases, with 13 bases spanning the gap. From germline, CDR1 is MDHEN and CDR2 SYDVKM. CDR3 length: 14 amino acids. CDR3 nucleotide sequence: TGTGCCAGCAGTTTCACGGGACATGTATACGAGCAGTACTTC. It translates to CASSFTGHVYEQYF.

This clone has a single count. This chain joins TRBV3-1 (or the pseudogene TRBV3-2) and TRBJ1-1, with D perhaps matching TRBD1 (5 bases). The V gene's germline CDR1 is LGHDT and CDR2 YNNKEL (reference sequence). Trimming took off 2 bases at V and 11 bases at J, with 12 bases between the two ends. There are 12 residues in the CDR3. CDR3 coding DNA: TGTGCCAGCAGCCAAATTTCAGGGAGGGCTTTCTTT. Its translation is CASSQISGRAFF.

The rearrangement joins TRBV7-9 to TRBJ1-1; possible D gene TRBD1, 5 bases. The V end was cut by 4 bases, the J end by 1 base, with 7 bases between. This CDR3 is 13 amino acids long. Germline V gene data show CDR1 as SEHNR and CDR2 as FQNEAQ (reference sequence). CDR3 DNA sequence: TGTGCCAGCAGCTATCAGGGGAACACTGAAGCTTTCTTT. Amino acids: CASSYQGNTEAFF.

CDR3 sequence: CASMVAGAGELFF. The CDR3 DNA follows: TGCGCCAGCATGGTAGCGGGGGCCGGGGAGCTGTTTTTT. The V call is TRBV5-1, the J call TRBJ2-2, with 9 bases that match TRBD2. This CDR3 is built from 13 residues. Looked up from germline, CDR1 is SGHRS and CDR2 is YFSETQ. The ends lost 6 bases at V and 6 bases at J; junction bases unmatched: 3.

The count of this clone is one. The CDR3 sequence is CASSLGGVGELFF. The CDR3 nucleotides are TGTGCCAGCAGCCTAGGAGGGGTCGGGGAGCTGTTTTTT. The chain has TRBV7-3 and TRBJ2-2; a weak D match, TRBD2 (6 bases). The germline gives CDR1 SGHTA, CDR2 FQGTGA. This CDR3 has 13 residues. The germline V and J ends were trimmed by 5 bases and 7 bases, with 11 bases remaining between them.

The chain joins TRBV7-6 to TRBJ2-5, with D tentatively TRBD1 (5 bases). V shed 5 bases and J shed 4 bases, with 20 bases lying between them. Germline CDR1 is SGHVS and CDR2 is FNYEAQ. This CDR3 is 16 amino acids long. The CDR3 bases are TGTGCCAGCAGCCCCACCACAGGATGGGGTGGAGAGACCCAGTACTTC. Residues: CASSPTTGWGGETQYF.

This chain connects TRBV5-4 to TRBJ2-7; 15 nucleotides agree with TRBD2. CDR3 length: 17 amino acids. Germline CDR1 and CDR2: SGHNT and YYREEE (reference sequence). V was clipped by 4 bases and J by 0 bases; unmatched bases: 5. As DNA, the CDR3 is TGTGCCAGCAGCCGTGGACTAGCGGGGGGGGACTCCTACGAGCAGTACTTC. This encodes CASSRGLAGGDSYEQYF.

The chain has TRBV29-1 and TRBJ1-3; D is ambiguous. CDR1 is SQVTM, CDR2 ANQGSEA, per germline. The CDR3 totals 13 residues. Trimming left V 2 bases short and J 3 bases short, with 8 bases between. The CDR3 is CSVELQFGNTIYF. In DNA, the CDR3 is TGCAGCGTTGAATTACAGTTTGGAAACACCATATATTTT. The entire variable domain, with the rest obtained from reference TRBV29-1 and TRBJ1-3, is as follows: SAVISQKPSRDICQRGTSLTIQCQVDSQVTMMFWYRQQPGQSLTLIATANQGSEATYESGFVIDKFPISRPNLTFSTLTVSNMSPEDSSIYLCSVELQFGNTIYFGEGSWLTVV.